The text below deals with one T cell receptor beta chain. Its specificity is unknown. These data originate in a study of cytomegalovirus exposure and HLA in healthy donors. Across the study: A previous analysis identified 95 million to 130 million unique TCR beta sequences derived from some 200 million T cells.

General observations from the study: A few chains tied to CMV proved CMV antigen-specific in vitro.

Primers included in the PCR were 60 Vbeta and 13 Jbeta primers. The assay was immunoSEQ multiplex PCR, and TCRdb's table has in-frame clones only and misses some. The top ten hold roughly 1.4% of the sample, which has 150,000 to 200,000 clones, 68% seen once. Deletions cut 6 bases from V and 6 bases from J, with 12 bases between. This CDR3 has 13 amino acids. The germline V gene has CDR1 SGHNT and CDR2 YYREEE (reference sequence). The rearrangement joins TRBV5-4 to TRBJ2-2; D may be TRBD2 (6 bases). The receptor was isolated from a man between 45 and 60 years old in good health and CMV-seronegative. What was sequenced was PBMCs. The CDR3 DNA is TGTGCCAGCAACGGAGGGGAGGCCGGGGAGCTGTTTTTT. Its protein product is CASNGGEAGELFF. Full variable domain (rest looked up from reference TRBV5-4 and TRBJ2-2): ETGVTQSPTHLIKTRGQQVTLRCSSQSGHNTVSWYQQALGQGPQFIFQYYREEENGRGNFPPRFSGLQFPNYSSELNVNALELDDSALYLCASNGGEAGELFFGEGSRLTVL.